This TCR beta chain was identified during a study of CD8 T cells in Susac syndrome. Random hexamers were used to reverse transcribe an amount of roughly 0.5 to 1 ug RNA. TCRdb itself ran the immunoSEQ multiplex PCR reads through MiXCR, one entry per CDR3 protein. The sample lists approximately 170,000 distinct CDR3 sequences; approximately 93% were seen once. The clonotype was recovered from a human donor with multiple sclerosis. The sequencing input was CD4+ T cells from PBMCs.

CDR3 nucleotide sequence: TGTGCCAGTAGGAGAGGCCTAGCGGTGGACTACACAGATACGCAGTATTTT. Residues: CASRRGLAVDYTDTQYF. V usage is TRBV19 and J usage is TRBJ2-3; 7 bases line up with TRBD2. J lost 2 bases, V lost 6 bases, and 14 bases had no gene match. This CDR3 has 17 residues. Looked up from germline, CDR1 is LNHDA and CDR2 is SQIVND (reference sequence).